The sequence of this T cell receptor beta chain was determined in a study of OX40 agonist ivuxolimab in advanced cancers. Whole-study context: Checkpoint inhibitors had been given previously to over 30% of patients. Findings and caveats of the study: Nonresponders, in some cases, also had low normalized T-cell clonal expansion. Among the lowest levels of clonal expansion were found in partial responders at 0.1-3.0 mg/kg.

Anyone with autoimmune disease history or systemic immunosuppression was excluded. As concerns this clone: Its antigen is still unknown.

Method: immunoSEQ multiplex PCR; TCRdb's copy keeps in-frame clones and lacks some. The profile shows 65,000 to 70,000 clones, 80% to 90% of them singletons. This material consisted of CD4+ or CD8+ T cells sorted from blood, taken in a trial of the OX40 agonist ivuxolimab. The clonotype originates from an adult with an advanced solid tumor such as melanoma, head and neck, liver or kidney cancer.

Here the CDR3 reads CASSESNRLFF. CDR3 sequence (DNA): TGCGCCAGCAGTGAGTCGAATAGACTGTTTTTT. The rearrangement uses TRBV10-1 and TRBJ1-4, with D uncertain. CDR3 length: 11 residues. Germline V CDR1 and CDR2: WNHNN, SYGVQD (reference sequence). V gave up 0 bases and J gave up 13 bases, with 6 bases separating them.